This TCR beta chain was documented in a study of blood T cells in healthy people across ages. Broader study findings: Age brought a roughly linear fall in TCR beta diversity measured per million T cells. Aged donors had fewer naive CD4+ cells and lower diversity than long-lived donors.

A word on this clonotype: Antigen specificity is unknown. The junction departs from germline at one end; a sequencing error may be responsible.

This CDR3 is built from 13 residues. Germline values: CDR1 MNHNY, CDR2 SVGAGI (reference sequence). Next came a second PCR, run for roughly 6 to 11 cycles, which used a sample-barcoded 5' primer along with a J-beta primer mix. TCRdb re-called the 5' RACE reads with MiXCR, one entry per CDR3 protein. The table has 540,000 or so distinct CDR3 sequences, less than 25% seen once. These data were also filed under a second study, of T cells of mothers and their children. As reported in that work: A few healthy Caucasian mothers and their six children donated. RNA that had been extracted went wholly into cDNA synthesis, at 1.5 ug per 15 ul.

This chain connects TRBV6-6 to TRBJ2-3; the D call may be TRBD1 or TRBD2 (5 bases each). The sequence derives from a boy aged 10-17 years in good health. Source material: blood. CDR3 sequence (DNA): TGTGCCAGCAGCAGGGACGGCACATATACGCAGTATTTT. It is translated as CASSRDGTYTQYF.